The clone carrying this T cell receptor (beta chain) is a singleton in its sample. The PCR ran on 60 Vbeta and 13 Jbeta primers. TCRdb's table, derived via immunoSEQ multiplex PCR, lists solely in-frame clones and lacks some. Among more than 110,000 clones listed, 73% were seen once. This sample is part of a study of cytomegalovirus exposure and HLA in healthy donors. The CDR3 consists of 14 residues. Germline assignment: CDR1 MDHEN and CDR2 SYDVKM. V was clipped by 8 bases and J by 2 bases; unmatched bases: 9. This clonotype originated in a human donor in good health. The sample consisted of PBMCs. The rearrangement uses TRBV28 and TRBJ2-7; TRBD1 agrees at 7 bases. This CDR3 is CASGLRQGPYEQYF. CDR3 bases: TGTGCCAGCGGGCTTAGACAGGGCCCCTACGAGCAGTACTTC.